This is a list of T cell receptor beta chains from one sample in a study of blood T cell repertoires in COVID-19. Data came from immunoSEQ multiplex PCR; TCRdb stores just in-frame clones and leaves some out. The sample has about 180,000 clones, 65% to 90% seen once. The sequencing input was peripheral blood. These receptor sequences come from a human donor in a cohort sampled during active COVID-19. Each CDR3 is given with its conserved first and last residue. D genes are given only for firm matches. Clone size is not always given. Where it is, it says once, few, many or a class for expanded clones.

size | J | V | D | CDR3 | DNA
- | TRBJ2-2 | TRBV3-1/TRBV3-2 | TRBD1 | CASSQITGGASGELFF | TGTGCCAGCAGCCAGATTACAGGGGGCGCGTCCGGGGAGCTGTTTTTT
- | TRBJ2-7 | TRBV6-5 | TRBD2 | CASSPGLAGVLEQYF | TGTGCCAGCAGTCCCGGACTAGCGGGAGTTCTCGAGCAGTACTTC
- | TRBJ1-3 | TRBV24-1 | - | CATSESTGGNTIYF | TGTGCCACCAGTGAGTCTACAGGGGGAAACACCATATATTTT
- | TRBJ2-2 | TRBV4-2 | TRBD2 | CASSQHGWGTSGSTGELFF | TGTGCCAGCAGCCAACACGGCTGGGGGACTAGCGGGAGCACCGGGGAGCTGTTTTTT
- | TRBJ1-1 | TRBV18 | - | CASSPQGKTEAFF | TGTGCCAGCTCACCACAGGGGAAGACTGAAGCTTTCTTT
- | TRBJ2-5 | TRBV10-3 | TRBD1 | CAISESPGQGGETQYF | TGTGCCATCAGTGAGTCGCCTGGACAGGGTGGGGAGACCCAGTACTTC
- | TRBJ2-7 | TRBV9 | - | CASGDLYEQYF | TGTGCCTCGGGTGATCTCTACGAGCAGTACTTC
- | TRBJ2-3 | TRBV24-1 | TRBD2 | CAIEQASGTDTQYF | TGTGCCATCGAACAGGCTAGCGGAACAGATACGCAGTATTTT
- | TRBJ2-7 | TRBV18 | - | CASSRTETYEQYF | TGTGCCAGCTCCCGGACAGAGACCTACGAGCAGTACTTC
- | TRBJ2-7 | TRBV6-5 | TRBD1 | CASSYSGQEGEQYF | TGTGCCAGCAGTTACTCGGGACAGGAGGGCGAGCAGTACTTC
- | TRBJ2-7 | TRBV7-2 | - | CASSTAGPYEQYF | TGTGCCAGCAGCACTGCAGGGCCCTACGAGCAGTACTTC
- | TRBJ1-2 | TRBV3-1/TRBV3-2 | - | CASSPLRGGRDYGYTF | TGTGCCAGTAGCCCCCTACGTGGGGGCCGGGACTATGGCTACACCTTC
- | TRBJ2-2 | TRBV11-3 | - | CASSTRDPSTGELFF | TGTGCCAGCTCCACGCGGGACCCCTCCACCGGGGAGCTGTTTTTT
- | TRBJ2-7 | TRBV19 | TRBD1 | CASSRTGVYEQYF | TGTGCCAGTAGCCGGACAGGGGTCTACGAGCAGTACTTC
- | TRBJ2-5 | TRBV7-2 | TRBD1 | CASSGLGTGGAETQYF | TGTGCCAGCAGCGGACTCGGGACAGGGGGAGCAGAGACCCAGTACTTC
- | TRBJ1-2 | TRBV28 | - | CAIPWGGRGGYTF | TGTGCCATCCCTTGGGGCGGGCGGGGTGGCTACACCTTC
- | TRBJ1-1 | TRBV5-1 | - | CASSLNLRNTEAFF | TGCGCCAGCAGCTTGAATCTCCGGAACACTGAAGCTTTCTTT
few | TRBJ2-7 | TRBV7-9 | - | CASSSDSSYEQYF | TGTGCCAGCAGCTCCGACAGCTCCTACGAGCAGTACTTC
- | TRBJ2-7 | TRBV18 | - | CASSPAHLYEQYF | TGTGCCAGCTCACCGGCTCATCTCTACGAGCAGTACTTC
- | TRBJ2-1 | TRBV3-1/TRBV3-2 | TRBD2 | CASRPRLAGVYNEQFF | TGTGCCAGCAGACCGAGACTAGCGGGAGTCTACAATGAGCAGTTCTTC
- | TRBJ2-7 | TRBV5-5 | - | CASSSQGYEQYF | TGTGCCAGCAGTTCACAGGGATACGAGCAGTACTTC
- | TRBJ2-7 | TRBV7-2 | TRBD2 | CASSLEGSGGTPLEQYF | TGTGCCAGCAGCTTAGAGGGTAGCGGGGGGACGCCCCTCGAGCAGTACTTC
- | TRBJ2-7 | TRBV27 | TRBD1 | CASSFFGDRGPYEQYF | TGTGCCAGCAGTTTTTTCGGGGACAGGGGACCCTACGAGCAGTACTTC
- | TRBJ1-5 | TRBV25-1 | TRBD1 | CASSEGDRGGQPQHF | TGTGCCAGCAGTGAGGGTGACAGGGGAGGGCAGCCCCAGCATTTT
- | TRBJ2-6 | TRBV11-2 | TRBD1 | CASSPGTGAPGANVLTF | TGTGCCAGCAGCCCCGGGACAGGAGCGCCCGGGGCCAACGTCCTGACTTTC
- | TRBJ2-7 | TRBV19 | TRBD2 | CASSIGRGSYEQYF | TGTGCCAGTAGTATTGGGAGGGGCTCCTACGAGCAGTACTTC